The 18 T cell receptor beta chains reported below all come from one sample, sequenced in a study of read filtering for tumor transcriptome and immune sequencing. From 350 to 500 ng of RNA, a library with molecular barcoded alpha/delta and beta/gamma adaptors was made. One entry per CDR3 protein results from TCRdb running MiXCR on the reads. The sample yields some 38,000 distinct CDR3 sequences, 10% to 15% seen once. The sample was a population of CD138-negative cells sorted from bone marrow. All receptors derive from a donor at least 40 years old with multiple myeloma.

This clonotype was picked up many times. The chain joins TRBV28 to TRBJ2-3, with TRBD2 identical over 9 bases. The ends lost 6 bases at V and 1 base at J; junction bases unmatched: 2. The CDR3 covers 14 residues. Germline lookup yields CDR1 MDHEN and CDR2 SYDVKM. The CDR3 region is CASRPSGGTDTQYF. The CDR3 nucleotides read TGTGCCAGCAGACCTAGCGGGGGCACAGATACGCAGTATTTT.

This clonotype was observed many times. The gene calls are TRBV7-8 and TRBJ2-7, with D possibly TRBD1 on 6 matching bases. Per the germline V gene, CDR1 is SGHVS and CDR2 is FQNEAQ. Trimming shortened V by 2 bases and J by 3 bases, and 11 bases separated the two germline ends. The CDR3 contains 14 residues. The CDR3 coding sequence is TGTGCCAGCAGCTTAAGAACAGGGCGCTACGAGCAGTACTTC. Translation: CASSLRTGRYEQYF.

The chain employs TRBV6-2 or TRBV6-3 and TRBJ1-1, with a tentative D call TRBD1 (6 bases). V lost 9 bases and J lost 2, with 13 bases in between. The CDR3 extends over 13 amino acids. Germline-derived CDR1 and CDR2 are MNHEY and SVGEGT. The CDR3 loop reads CASCRGGNTEAFF. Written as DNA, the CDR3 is TGTGCCAGTTGCAGGGGAGGCAACACTGAAGCTTTCTTT.

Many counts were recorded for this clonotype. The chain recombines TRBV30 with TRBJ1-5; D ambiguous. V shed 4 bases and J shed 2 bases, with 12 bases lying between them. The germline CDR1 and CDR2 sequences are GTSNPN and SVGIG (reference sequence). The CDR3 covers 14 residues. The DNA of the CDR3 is TGTGCCTGGACTGCAGGTGGGCGCAATCAGCCCCAGCATTTT. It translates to CAWTAGGRNQPQHF.

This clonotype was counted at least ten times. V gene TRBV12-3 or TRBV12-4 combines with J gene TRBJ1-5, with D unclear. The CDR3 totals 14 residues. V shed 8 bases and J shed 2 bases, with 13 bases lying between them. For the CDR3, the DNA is TGTGCCAGCGGGTATCGTTATGGCAATCAGCCCCAGCATTTT. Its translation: CASGYRYGNQPQHF.

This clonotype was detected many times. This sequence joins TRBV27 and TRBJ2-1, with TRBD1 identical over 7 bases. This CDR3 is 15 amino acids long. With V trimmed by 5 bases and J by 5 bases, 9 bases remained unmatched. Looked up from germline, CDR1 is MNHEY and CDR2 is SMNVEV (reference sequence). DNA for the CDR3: TGTGCCAGCAGTCCTTCCGGGACAGCAAACAATGAGCAGTTCTTC. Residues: CASSPSGTANNEQFF.

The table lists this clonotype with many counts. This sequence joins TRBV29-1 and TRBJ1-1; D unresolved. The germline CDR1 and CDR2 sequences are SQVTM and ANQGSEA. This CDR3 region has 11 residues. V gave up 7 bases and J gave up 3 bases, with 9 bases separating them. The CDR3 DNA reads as TGCAGCGGCCACAAGCACACTGAAGCTTTCTTT. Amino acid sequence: CSGHKHTEAFF.

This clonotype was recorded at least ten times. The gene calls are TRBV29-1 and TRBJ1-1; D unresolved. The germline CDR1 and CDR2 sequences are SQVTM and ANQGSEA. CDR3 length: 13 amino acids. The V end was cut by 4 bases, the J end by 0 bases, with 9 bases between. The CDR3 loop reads CSVGAGMNTEAFF. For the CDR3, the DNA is TGCAGCGTTGGTGCAGGCATGAACACTGAAGCTTTCTTT.

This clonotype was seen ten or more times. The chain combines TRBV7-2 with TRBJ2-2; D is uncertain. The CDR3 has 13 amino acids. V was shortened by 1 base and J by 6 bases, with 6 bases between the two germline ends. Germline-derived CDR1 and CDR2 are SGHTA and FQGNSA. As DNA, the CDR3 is TGTGCCAGCAGCTTAGGATGGCCCGGGGAGCTGTTTTTT. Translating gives CASSLGWPGELFF. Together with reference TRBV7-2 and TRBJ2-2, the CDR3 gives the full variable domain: GAGVSQSPSNKVTEKGKDVELRCDPISGHTALYWYRQSLGQGLEFLIYFQGNSAPDKSGLPSDRFSAERTGGSVSTLTIQRTQQEDSAVYLCASSLGWPGELFFGEGSRLTVL.

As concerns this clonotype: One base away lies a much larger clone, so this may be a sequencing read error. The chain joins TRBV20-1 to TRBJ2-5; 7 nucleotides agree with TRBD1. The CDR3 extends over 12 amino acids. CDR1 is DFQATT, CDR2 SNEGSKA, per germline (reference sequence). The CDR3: CIATGTDETQYF. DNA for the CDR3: TGCATTGCCACCGGGACAGATGAGACCCAGTACTTC.

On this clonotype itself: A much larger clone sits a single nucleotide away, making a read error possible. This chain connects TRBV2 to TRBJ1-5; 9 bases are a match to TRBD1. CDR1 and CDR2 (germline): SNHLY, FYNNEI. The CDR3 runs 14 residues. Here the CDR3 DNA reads TGTGCCAGCAGGCAACAGGGGGCCGATCAGTCCCAGCATTTT. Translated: CASRQQGADQSQHF.

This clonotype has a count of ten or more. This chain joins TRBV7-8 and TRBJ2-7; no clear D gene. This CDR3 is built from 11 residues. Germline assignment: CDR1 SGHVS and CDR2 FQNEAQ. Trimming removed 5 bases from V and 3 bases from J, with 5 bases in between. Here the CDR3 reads CASSPNYEQYF. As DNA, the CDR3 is TGTGCCAGCAGCCCTAACTACGAGCAGTACTTC.

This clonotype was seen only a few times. The CDR3 DNA is TGTGCCAGCAGTCGAAGCTTCTACACCTTC. Protein sequence: CASSRSFYTF. The chain joins TRBV12-3 or TRBV12-4 to TRBJ1-2; D is uncertain. The V gene lost 5 bases and the J gene lost 10 bases, with 8 bases spanning the gap. The CDR3 consists of 10 residues.

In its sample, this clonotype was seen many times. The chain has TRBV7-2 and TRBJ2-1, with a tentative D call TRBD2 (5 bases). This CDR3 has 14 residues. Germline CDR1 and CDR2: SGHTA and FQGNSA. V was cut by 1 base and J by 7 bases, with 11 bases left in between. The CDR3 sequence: CASSLVAGHNEQFF. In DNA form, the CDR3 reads TGTGCCAGCAGCTTAGTGGCGGGCCATAATGAGCAGTTCTTC.

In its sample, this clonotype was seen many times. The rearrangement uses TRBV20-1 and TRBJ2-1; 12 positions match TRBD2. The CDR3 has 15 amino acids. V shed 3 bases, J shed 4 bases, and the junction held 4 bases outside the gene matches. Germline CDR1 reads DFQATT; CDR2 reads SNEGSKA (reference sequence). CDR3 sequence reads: CSASLAGGPYNEQFF. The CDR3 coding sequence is TGCAGTGCTAGCCTAGCGGGGGGGCCGTACAATGAGCAGTTCTTC.

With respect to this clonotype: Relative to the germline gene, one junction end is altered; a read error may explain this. This chain's CDR3 is CASSSPGGRADF. In DNA, the CDR3 is TGTGCCAGCAGTTCCCCCGGGGGGCGCGCGGACTTC. The V gene is TRBV12-3 or TRBV12-4, the J gene TRBJ2-4; tentatively, D is TRBD2 (7 bases). This CDR3 spans 12 amino acids.

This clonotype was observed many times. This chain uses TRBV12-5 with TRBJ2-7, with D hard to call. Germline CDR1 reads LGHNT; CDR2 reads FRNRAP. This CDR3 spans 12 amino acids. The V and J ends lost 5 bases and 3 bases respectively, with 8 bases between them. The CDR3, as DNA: TGTGCTAGTGGTCCACATGACTACGAGCAGTACTTC. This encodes CASGPHDYEQYF.

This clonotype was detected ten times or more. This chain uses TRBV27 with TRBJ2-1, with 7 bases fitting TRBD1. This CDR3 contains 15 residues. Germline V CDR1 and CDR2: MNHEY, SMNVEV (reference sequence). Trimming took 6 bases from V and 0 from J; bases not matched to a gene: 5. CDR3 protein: CASSYTGDSYNEQFF. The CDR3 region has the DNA TGTGCCAGCAGCTACACAGGGGACTCCTACAATGAGCAGTTCTTC.